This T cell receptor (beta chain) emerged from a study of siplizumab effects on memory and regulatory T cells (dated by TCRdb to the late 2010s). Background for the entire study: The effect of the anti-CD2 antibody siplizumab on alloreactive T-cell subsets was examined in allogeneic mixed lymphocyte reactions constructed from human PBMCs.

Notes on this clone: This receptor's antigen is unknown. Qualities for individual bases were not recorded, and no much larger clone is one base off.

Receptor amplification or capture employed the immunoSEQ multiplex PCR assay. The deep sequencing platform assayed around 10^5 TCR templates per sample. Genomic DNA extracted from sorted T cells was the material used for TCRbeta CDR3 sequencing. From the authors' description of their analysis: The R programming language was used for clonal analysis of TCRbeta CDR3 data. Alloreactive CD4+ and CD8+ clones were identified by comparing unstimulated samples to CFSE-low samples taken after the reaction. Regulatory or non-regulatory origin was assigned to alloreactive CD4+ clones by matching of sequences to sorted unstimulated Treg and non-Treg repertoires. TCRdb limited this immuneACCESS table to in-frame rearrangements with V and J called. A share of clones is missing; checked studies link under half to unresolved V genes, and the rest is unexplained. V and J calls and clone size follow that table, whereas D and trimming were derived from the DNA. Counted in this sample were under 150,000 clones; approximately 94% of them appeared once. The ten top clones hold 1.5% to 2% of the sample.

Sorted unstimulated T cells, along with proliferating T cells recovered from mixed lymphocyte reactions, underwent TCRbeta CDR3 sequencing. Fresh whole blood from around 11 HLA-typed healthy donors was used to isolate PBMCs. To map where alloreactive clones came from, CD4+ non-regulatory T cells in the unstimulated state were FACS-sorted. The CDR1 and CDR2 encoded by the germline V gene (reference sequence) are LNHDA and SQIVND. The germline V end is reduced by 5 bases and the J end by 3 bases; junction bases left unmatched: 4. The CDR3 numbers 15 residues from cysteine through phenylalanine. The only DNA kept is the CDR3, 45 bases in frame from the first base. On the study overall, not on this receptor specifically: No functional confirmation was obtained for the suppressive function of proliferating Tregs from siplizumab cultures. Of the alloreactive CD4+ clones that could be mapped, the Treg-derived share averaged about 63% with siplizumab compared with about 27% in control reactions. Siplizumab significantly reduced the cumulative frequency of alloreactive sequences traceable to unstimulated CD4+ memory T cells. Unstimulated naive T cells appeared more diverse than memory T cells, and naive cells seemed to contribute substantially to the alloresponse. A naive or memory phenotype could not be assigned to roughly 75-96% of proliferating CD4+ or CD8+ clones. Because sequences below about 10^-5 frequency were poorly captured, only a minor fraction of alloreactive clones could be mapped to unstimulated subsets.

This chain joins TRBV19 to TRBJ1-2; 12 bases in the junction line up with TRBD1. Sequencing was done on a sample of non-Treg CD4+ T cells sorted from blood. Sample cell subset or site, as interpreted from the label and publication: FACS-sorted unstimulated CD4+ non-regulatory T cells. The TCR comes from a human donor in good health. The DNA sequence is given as TGTGCCAGTAGTGCCGGGACAGGGGGCTACTATGGCTACACCTTC. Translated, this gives CASSAGTGGYYGYTF.